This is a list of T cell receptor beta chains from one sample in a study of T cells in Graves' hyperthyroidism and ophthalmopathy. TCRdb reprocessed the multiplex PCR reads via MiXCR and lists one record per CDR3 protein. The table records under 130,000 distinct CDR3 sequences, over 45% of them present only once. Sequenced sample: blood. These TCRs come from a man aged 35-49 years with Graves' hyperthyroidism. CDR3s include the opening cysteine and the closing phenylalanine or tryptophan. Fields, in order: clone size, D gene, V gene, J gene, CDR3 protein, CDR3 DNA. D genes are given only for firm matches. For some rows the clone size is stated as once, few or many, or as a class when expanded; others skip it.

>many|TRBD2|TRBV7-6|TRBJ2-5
CASSLEGRGYSGETQYF
TGTGCCAGCAGCTTAGAGGGGAGGGGATATAGTGGTGAGACCCAGTACTTC
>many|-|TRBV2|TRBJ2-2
CASSESGPFPGELFF
TGTGCCAGCAGTGAATCAGGGCCGTTCCCCGGGGAGCTGTTTTTT
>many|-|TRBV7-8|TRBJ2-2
CASSFRAGTGELFF
TGTGCCAGCAGCTTTAGGGCAGGGACCGGGGAGCTGTTTTTT
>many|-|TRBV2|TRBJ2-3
CASSAQQGGQYF
TGTGCCAGCAGTGCCCAACAGGGTGGGCAGTATTTT
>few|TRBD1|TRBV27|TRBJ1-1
CASILWDRDTEAFF
TGTGCCAGCATTTTGTGGGACAGGGACACTGAAGCTTTCTTT
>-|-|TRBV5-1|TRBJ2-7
CASSLAEGGGEQYF
TGCGCCAGCAGCTTGGCTGAGGGGGGAGGGGAGCAGTACTTC
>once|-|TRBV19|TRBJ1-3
CASSIRRGDTIYF
TGTGCCAGTAGTATACGGAGGGGAGACACCATATATTTT
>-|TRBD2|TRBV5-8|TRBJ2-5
CASSWRLEAGVLETQYF
TGTGCCAGCAGCTGGAGGTTGGAAGCGGGAGTTTTAGAGACCCAGTACTTC
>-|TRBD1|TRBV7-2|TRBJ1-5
CASRRDRWQPPQHF
TGTGCCAGCAGGAGGGACAGGTGGCAACCGCCCCAGCATTTT
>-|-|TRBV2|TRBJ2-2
CASCGDTGELFF
TGTGCCAGCTGCGGAGACACCGGGGAGCTGTTTTTT
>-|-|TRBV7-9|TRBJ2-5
CASSRSGTPGGGETQYF
TGTGCCAGCAGCCGTTCCGGGACACCCGGGGGAGGGGAGACCCAGTACTTC
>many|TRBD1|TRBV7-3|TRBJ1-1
CASSSQPGTGNTEAFF
TGTGCCAGCAGCTCACAACCCGGGACAGGGAACACTGAAGCTTTCTTT
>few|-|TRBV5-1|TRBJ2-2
CASSVGQSYTGGLFF
TGCGCCAGCAGCGTGGGACAGAGCTACACCGGGGGGCTGTTTTTT
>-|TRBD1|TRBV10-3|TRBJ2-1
CAISETGGSYEQFF
TGTGCCATCAGTGAGACAGGGGGTTCCTATGAGCAGTTCTTC
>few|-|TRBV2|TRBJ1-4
CASRRVYFEKLFF
TGTGCCAGCAGGAGGGTCTACTTTGAAAAACTGTTTTTT
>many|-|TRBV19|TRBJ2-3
CASSMRTSRGDTQYF
TGTGCCAGTAGTATGAGGACCTCGAGGGGCGATACGCAGTATTTT
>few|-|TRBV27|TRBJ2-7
CASSLRGGEQYF
TGTGCCAGCAGTTTAAGGGGCGGCGAGCAGTACTTC
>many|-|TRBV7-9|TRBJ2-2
CASTVDLNTGELFF
TGTGCCAGCACGGTGGACCTGAACACCGGGGAGCTGTTTTTT
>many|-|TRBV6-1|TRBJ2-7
CASSEVGRYYEQYF
TGTGCCAGCAGTGAAGTAGGCAGGTACTACGAGCAGTACTTC
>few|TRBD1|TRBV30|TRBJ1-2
CAWQGAGYGYTF
TGTGCCTGGCAGGGGGCCGGCTATGGCTACACCTTC
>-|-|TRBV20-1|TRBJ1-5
CSASTQRVRQPQHF
TGCAGTGCCAGCACTCAGAGGGTGAGACAGCCCCAGCATTTT
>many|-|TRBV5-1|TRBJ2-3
CASSPGYQETDTQYF
TGCGCCAGCAGCCCGGGTTACCAGGAGACAGATACGCAGTATTTT
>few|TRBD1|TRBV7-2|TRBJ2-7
CASSLGTGGSSSYGQYF
TGTGCCAGCAGCTTAGGGACAGGGGGCTCTTCCTCCTACGGGCAGTACTTC
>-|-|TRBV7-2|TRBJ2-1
CASSLVQDNEQFF
TGTGCCAGCAGCTTAGTGCAGGACAATGAGCAGTTCTTC
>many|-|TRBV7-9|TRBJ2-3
CASSPGRTDTQYF
TGTGCCAGCAGCCCTGGCCGCACAGATACGCAGTATTTT
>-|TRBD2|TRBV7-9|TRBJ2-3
CASRLAGTDTQYF
TGTGCCAGCAGACTAGCGGGCACAGATACGCAGTATTTT